The next 12 T cell receptor beta chains were all read from a single sample in a study of shared clonotypes between healthy human individuals. Some clones are missing from TCRdb's copy, which holds only in-frame ones; the method was immunoSEQ multiplex PCR. This sample yields about 1 million clones, of which about 75% are seen a single time; roughly 1.5% belongs to the top ten. The sample was memory CD4+ T cells sorted from blood. As to subset: CD45RA-negative fraction. All receptors come from a man aged 18-30 years in good health.

V gene TRBV14 combines with J gene TRBJ1-3, with D unresolved. Germline lookup yields CDR1 SGHDN and CDR2 FVKESK. The CDR3 is 15 amino acids. V gave up 4 bases and J gave up 0 bases, with 10 bases separating them. This CDR3 is CASSPRRFSGNTIYF. The CDR3 region has the DNA TGTGCCAGCAGCCCCCGCAGGTTCTCTGGAAACACCATATATTTT.

The chain combines TRBV28 with TRBJ1-1; D may be TRBD1 (6 bases). The CDR3 runs 17 residues. V was pared by 5 bases and J by 0 bases, with 19 bases between. CDR1 is MDHEN, CDR2 SYDVKM, per germline. This CDR3 reads CASSPPGQTKMNTEAFF. As DNA, the CDR3 is TGTGCCAGCAGTCCACCGGGACAAACGAAAATGAACACTGAAGCTTTCTTT.

Comments on this clone: In the same sample, other DNA sequences code for this CDR3. The chain couples TRBV20-1 to TRBJ2-1; D gene ambiguous. Germline lookup yields CDR1 DFQATT and CDR2 SNEGSKA (reference sequence). V was trimmed by 5 bases and J by 7 bases, leaving 9 bases between them. This CDR3 is 11 amino acids long. In DNA form, the CDR3 reads TGCAGTGCTTCGAATAAAAATGAGCAGTTCTTC. Encoded protein: CSASNKNEQFF.

The chain employs TRBV5-6 and TRBJ2-5; no definite D call. Judging by the DNA end, TRBJ2-7 fits better; the J call may be wrong. Germline CDR1 reads SGHDT; CDR2 reads YYEEEE. This CDR3 comprises 13 residues. DNA for the CDR3: TGTGCCAGCAGCTTCAGCGTCACCTACGAGCAGTACTTC. The encoded protein is CASSFSVTYEQYF.

The chain has TRBV5-4 and TRBJ2-3, with 8 bases aligning to TRBD2. There are 14 residues in the CDR3. Per the germline V gene, CDR1 is SGHNT and CDR2 is YYREEE (reference sequence). V lost 7 bases and J lost 2; bases outside the gene matches: 6. Written as DNA, the CDR3 is TGTGCCAGCCGGCCGGGAGGGATCACAGATACGCAGTATTTT. The encoded protein is CASRPGGITDTQYF.

The CDR3 loop reads CASSLAASGRGEQFF. The CDR3, as DNA: TGTGCCAGCAGCTTGGCGGCTAGCGGAAGAGGTGAGCAGTTCTTC. The chain carries TRBV5-4 and TRBJ2-1; TRBD2 aligns across 7 bases. The CDR3 is 15 amino acids. Germline V gene data show CDR1 as SGHNT and CDR2 as YYREEE (reference sequence). The V and J ends lost 0 bases and 9 bases, in that order; junction bases with no gene match: 9. Full variable domain (rest looked up from reference TRBV5-4 and TRBJ2-1): ETGVTQSPTHLIKTRGQQVTLRCSSQSGHNTVSWYQQALGQGPQFIFQYYREEENGRGNFPPRFSGLQFPNYSSELNVNALELDDSALYLCASSLAASGRGEQFFGPGTRLTVL.

This sequence joins TRBV28 and TRBJ1-3; D may be TRBD1 (6 bases). The germline V gene has CDR1 MDHEN and CDR2 SYDVKM. This CDR3 is 13 amino acids long. V gave up 4 bases and J gave up 5 bases, with 9 bases separating them. Here the CDR3 reads CASSSGGRNTIYF. CDR3 DNA sequence: TGTGCCAGCAGTTCCGGGGGGCGAAACACCATATATTTT.

This chain links TRBV5-1 with TRBJ2-1; D is possibly TRBD1 or TRBD2 (5 bases each). Trimming removed 3 bases at V and 1 base at J, with 17 bases between. The V gene's germline CDR1 is SGHRS and CDR2 YFSETQ. The CDR3 consists of 17 residues. The CDR3 DNA is TGCGCCAGCAGCTCCCAGCCGGTCGGGGCTTCCTACAATGAGCAGTTCTTC. It encodes CASSSQPVGASYNEQFF.

This sequence joins TRBV5-6 and TRBJ1-2, with 7 bases that match TRBD1. CDR1 is SGHDT and CDR2 is YYEEEE in the germline V gene. The length of the CDR3 is 13 residues. The ends lost 4 bases at V and 4 bases at J; junction bases unmatched: 4. The CDR3 DNA is TGTGCCAGCAGCCCTGGACAGGCCTATGGCTACACCTTC. Protein sequence: CASSPGQAYGYTF.

The rearrangement uses TRBV5-6 and TRBJ2-2; either TRBD1 or TRBD2 may supply D (5 bases each). This CDR3 is built from 14 residues. The V gene lost 0 bases and the J gene lost 5 bases, with 8 bases spanning the gap. Per the germline V gene, CDR1 is SGHDT and CDR2 is YYEEEE. CDR3 sequence: CASSLGGPTGELFF. CDR3 nucleotides: TGTGCCAGCAGCTTGGGGGGACCTACCGGGGAGCTGTTTTTT.

The DNA of the CDR3 is TGTGCCAGCAGCCAGCCGGGACTAGCAGTTTACGAGCAGTACTTC. Its translation: CASSQPGLAVYEQYF. V usage is TRBV7-8 and J usage is TRBJ2-7, with 9 bases aligning to TRBD2. CDR1 and CDR2 from the germline V gene are SGHVS and FQNEAQ. The V and J ends lost 5 bases and 4 bases, in that order; junction bases with no gene match: 9. The CDR3 has 15 residues. The full variable domain, its missing parts supplied by reference TRBV7-8 and TRBJ2-7, is GAGVSQSPRYKVAKRGQDVALRCDPISGHVSLFWYQQALGQGPEFLTYFQNEAQLDKSGLPSDRFFAERPEGSVSTLKIQRTQQEDSAVYLCASSQPGLAVYEQYFGPGTRLTVT.

The chain joins TRBV6-6 to TRBJ2-7; tentative D call: TRBD2 (5 bases). With 6 bases removed from V and 9 bases from J, the gap between germline ends came to 18 bases. CDR1 and CDR2 from the germline V gene are MNHNY and SVGAGI (reference sequence). This CDR3 has 13 amino acids. CDR3 amino acids: CASRTVGVSGQYF. CDR3 coding DNA: TGTGCCAGCAGGACCGTCGGGGTATCCGGGCAGTACTTC.